The next 23 T cell receptor beta chains were all read from a single sample in a study of a mutant IDH1 vaccine in newly diagnosed glioma. Assay: immunoSEQ multiplex PCR; the TCRdb copy retains only in-frame clones and omits some. This table has around 70,000 clones, about four fifths appearing once. Time point specified: week 35, safety follow-up. One vaccine dose held 300 ug of mutant IDH1 20-mer peptide and came with topical imiquimod. Their specific antigens are unknown. Sequencing was performed on PBMCs, taken from a glioma patient whose treatment included an IDH1 peptide vaccine. Receptors originate from a man younger than 35 with glioma.

The V and J genes are TRBV7-9 and TRBJ2-5; TRBD1 or TRBD2 may be the D gene (6 bases each). This CDR3 spans 16 amino acids. Trimming stripped 0 bases from V and 2 bases from J, with 13 bases between. Germline lookup yields CDR1 SEHNR and CDR2 FQNEAQ (reference sequence). CDR3: CASSLASGGGQETQYF. CDR3 sequence (DNA): TGTGCCAGCAGCTTAGCTAGCGGAGGGGGGCAAGAGACCCAGTACTTC.

The V call is TRBV7-3, the J call TRBJ2-4, with 12 bases lining up with TRBD1. CDR1 and CDR2 (germline): SGHTA, FQGTGA. Trimming at V came to 2 bases and at J to 7 bases, leaving 6 bases not matched to a gene. CDR3 length: 16 residues. This CDR3 reads CASSLAGGTGGNIQYF. The CDR3 DNA is TGTGCCAGCAGCTTAGCAGGGGGGACAGGGGGCAACATTCAGTACTTC.

The chain uses TRBV29-1 and TRBJ2-7; D might be TRBD2 (5 bases). Trimming removed 0 bases at V and 3 bases at J, with 12 bases between. CDR3 length: 14 amino acids. Germline-derived CDR1 and CDR2 are SQVTM and ANQGSEA. The CDR3: CSVEDLREGYEQYF. The CDR3 DNA reads TGCAGCGTTGAAGATCTACGGGAAGGCTACGAGCAGTACTTC.

The CDR3 sequence: CASSPGRIMNTGELFF. Here the CDR3 DNA reads TGTGCCAGCTCACCGGGCAGGATCATGAACACCGGGGAGCTGTTTTTT. The rearrangement uses TRBV18 and TRBJ2-2; no definite D call. Germline V gene sequence: CDR1 KGHSH, CDR2 LQKENI. The CDR3 spans 16 residues. The germline V and J ends were trimmed by 3 bases and 1 base, with 12 bases remaining between them. Variable domain in full (rest from reference TRBV18 and TRBJ2-2): NAGVMQNPRHLVRRRGQEARLRCSPMKGHSHVYWYRQLPEEGLKFMVYLQKENIIDESGMPKERFSAEFPKEGPSILRIQQVVRGDSAAYFCASSPGRIMNTGELFFGEGSRLTVL.

This chain joins TRBV6-1 and TRBJ2-7, with D possibly being TRBD1 (6 bases). Germline V gene lookup returns CDR1 MNHNS and CDR2 SASEGT. The length of the CDR3 is 14 residues. V was pared by 7 bases and J by 0 bases, with 13 bases between. CDR3 sequence reads: CASNLGGFSYEQYF. The CDR3 DNA follows: TGTGCCAGCAATTTAGGGGGTTTCTCCTACGAGCAGTACTTC.

This chain joins TRBV11-2 and TRBJ1-1, with a possible D match to TRBD1 (5 bases). Trimming took 3 bases from V and 5 from J, leaving 7 bases between them. This CDR3 has 12 residues. Per the germline V gene, CDR1 is SGHAT and CDR2 is FQNNGV. The CDR3 here is CASSFAGTEAFF. The CDR3 nucleotides read TGTGCCAGCAGCTTTGCAGGGACTGAAGCTTTCTTT.

The rearrangement links TRBV6-5 to TRBJ1-5, with D maybe TRBD1 (5 bases). Looked up from germline, CDR1 is MNHEY and CDR2 is SVGAGI. Trimming shortened V by 1 base and J by 9 bases, and 10 bases separated the two germline ends. The CDR3 consists of 13 residues. The CDR3 DNA sequence: TGTGCCAGCAGTTACTGGAACCAGGGGCCCCAGCATTTT. This encodes CASSYWNQGPQHF.

The chain is built from TRBV30 and TRBJ2-7; the D gene is possibly TRBD2 (5 bases). V lost 5 bases to trimming and J lost 2 bases, with 10 bases between them. The CDR3 runs to 12 residues. The germline gives CDR1 GTSNPN, CDR2 SVGIG (reference sequence). The DNA for the CDR3 is TGTGCCTGGGGAAGGACTCCCTACGAGCAGTACTTC. This encodes CAWGRTPYEQYF. Using reference TRBV30 and TRBJ2-7 for the parts outside the CDR3, the full variable domain is SQTIHQWPATLVQPVGSPLSLECTVEGTSNPNLYWYRQAAGRGLQLLFYSVGIGQISSEVPQNLSASRPQDRQFILSSKKLLLSDSGFYLCAWGRTPYEQYFGPGTRLTVT.

J is TRBJ2-7 and V is TRBV7-9; D call uncertain. The CDR3 runs 14 residues. Germline CDR1 SEHNR, CDR2 FQNEAQ (reference sequence). The ends were cut back, 5 bases at V and 2 bases at J, with 13 bases in the middle. CDR3 loop: CASSAQLETYEQYF. The CDR3, as DNA: TGTGCCAGCAGCGCCCAACTGGAAACCTACGAGCAGTACTTC.

A single count supports this clone. The gene calls are TRBV19 and TRBJ1-5, with TRBD1 matching 7 bases. Germline V gene lookup returns CDR1 LNHDA and CDR2 SQIVND (reference sequence). After removal of 5 bases from V and 3 bases from J, the junction contained 1 base not matched to a gene. CDR3 size: 13 residues. The CDR3 DNA reads as TGTGCCAGTAGTGGGACAGTCAATCAGCCCCAGCATTTT. Residues: CASSGTVNQPQHF.

This rearrangement joins TRBV5-4 to TRBJ2-6; D remains ambiguous. CDR1 is SGHNT and CDR2 is YYREEE in the germline V gene (reference sequence). The CDR3 sequence is 16 residues long. Trimming stripped 2 bases from V and 1 base from J, with 10 bases between. CDR3 protein: CASSLDTPSGANVLTF. In nucleotides, the CDR3 is TGTGCCAGCAGCTTAGACACCCCTTCTGGGGCCAACGTCCTGACTTTC.

The chain couples TRBV2 to TRBJ1-1, with no clear D. Trimming took 4 bases from V and 0 from J, leaving 3 bases between them. The germline V gene encodes CDR1 SNHLY and CDR2 FYNNEI. There are 12 residues in the CDR3. CDR3: CASSVLNTEAFF. CDR3 DNA: TGTGCCAGCAGTGTCCTGAACACTGAAGCTTTCTTT.

This clone occurred a few times. This chain uses TRBV4-3 with TRBJ2-7; TRBD2 aligns across 7 bases. The germline CDR1 and CDR2 sequences are LGHNA and YSLEER. The V and J ends lost 1 base and 0 bases, in that order; junction bases with no gene match: 0. The CDR3 totals 14 residues. The chain's CDR3 is CASSQGGSSYEQYF. The CDR3 DNA follows: TGCGCCAGCAGCCAAGGCGGGAGCTCCTACGAGCAGTACTTC.

The chain joins TRBV7-8 to TRBJ2-3; 10 nucleotides match TRBD2. The CDR3 totals 16 residues. Trimming removed 7 bases from V and 5 bases from J; junction bases left unmatched: 12. Germline V gene data show CDR1 as SGHVS and CDR2 as FQNEAQ. The CDR3: CASTYEPGLALDTQYF. The DNA for the CDR3 is TGTGCCAGCACCTACGAACCGGGACTAGCGTTAGATACGCAGTATTTT.

This clone was recorded once. V gene TRBV7-3 combines with J gene TRBJ1-1, with 9 positions matching TRBD1. J gave up 10 bases and V 5 bases, and 5 bases lay outside the gene matches. Germline-derived CDR1 and CDR2 are SGHTA and FQGTGA. The CDR3 extends over 12 amino acids. The CDR3 region is CASSPGQGRAFF. The CDR3 nucleotides are TGTGCCAGCAGCCCAGGACAGGGGAGAGCTTTCTTT.

V gene TRBV7-2 combines with J gene TRBJ2-7; 8 nucleotides match TRBD2. The CDR3 has 14 residues. The V gene end was trimmed by 5 bases and the J gene end by 8 bases; junction bases not matched to a gene: 11. The germline V gene has CDR1 SGHTA and CDR2 FQGNSA. The CDR3, as DNA: TGTGCCAGCAGCCGCTCCGTAGCGGGAACCAAGCAGTACTTC. Translation: CASSRSVAGTKQYF.

The chain carries TRBV30 and TRBJ2-7; 7 bases fit TRBD2. CDR1 is GTSNPN, CDR2 SVGIG, per germline (reference sequence). Trimming took 2 bases from V and 4 from J; bases not matched to a gene: 11. The CDR3 is 15 residues long. The CDR3 DNA reads as TGTGCCTGGAGTTTCGTGGGAGGGCCGTCTTACGAGCAGTACTTC. Translated: CAWSFVGGPSYEQYF.

This clone was counted between two and nine times. CDR3: CASSVSPSQGTEAFF. DNA of the CDR3: TGTGCCAGCAGCGTAAGCCCTTCGCAGGGCACTGAAGCTTTCTTT. The V call is TRBV9, the J call TRBJ1-1, with D possibly being TRBD1 (5 bases). CDR3 length: 15 amino acids. Germline V CDR1 and CDR2: SGDLS, YYNGEE. V was cut by 1 base and J by 4 bases, with 14 bases left in between.

V is TRBV5-6 and J is TRBJ2-5, with D hard to call. CDR3 size: 14 residues. The V gene's germline CDR1 is SGHDT and CDR2 YYEEEE. The ends were cut back, 1 base at V and 4 bases at J, with 11 bases in the middle. DNA of the CDR3: TGTGCCAGCAGCTTGTTGGTATTCCCAGAGACCCAGTACTTC. Translation: CASSLLVFPETQYF.

This chain joins TRBV19 and TRBJ1-5, with 7 bases identical to TRBD1. V lost 5 bases and J lost 2; bases outside the gene matches: 6. This CDR3 spans 15 amino acids. Germline CDR1 and CDR2: LNHDA and SQIVND (reference sequence). The CDR3: CASSDLDRGNQPQHF. The CDR3 coding sequence is TGTGCCAGTAGTGACCTCGACAGGGGCAATCAGCCCCAGCATTTT.

This chain links TRBV6-6 with TRBJ1-3; D is possibly TRBD1 (6 bases). V lost 2 bases, J lost 2 bases, and 13 bases lay in between. Per the germline V gene, CDR1 is MNHNY and CDR2 is SVGAGI (reference sequence). The CDR3 is 16 residues long. CDR3 residues: CASSYITGSPGNTIYF. CDR3 coding DNA: TGTGCCAGCAGTTACATCACAGGGTCACCTGGAAACACCATATATTTT.

The chain joins TRBV29-1 to TRBJ1-2; 8 bases map to TRBD1. J gave up 3 bases and V 2 bases, and 2 bases lay outside the gene matches. The germline CDR1 and CDR2 sequences are SQVTM and ANQGSEA. CDR3 length: 13 residues. CDR3 sequence (DNA): TGCAGCGTTGAAAGGGGACAGGACTATGGCTACACCTTC. Its protein product is CSVERGQDYGYTF.

This clone was recorded only once. The V gene is TRBV19, the J gene TRBJ1-5, with D possibly matching TRBD1 (6 bases). The CDR3 is 12 amino acids. V gave up 10 bases and J gave up 6 bases, with 13 bases separating them. Germline CDR1 and CDR2: LNHDA and SQIVND (reference sequence). This CDR3 reads CATRQDSQPQHF. CDR3 DNA sequence: TGTGCCACCCGACAGGACAGTCAGCCCCAGCATTTT. The variable domain in full, completed from reference TRBV19 and TRBJ1-5, reads DGGITQSPKYLFRKEGQNVTLSCEQNLNHDAMYWYRQDPGQGLRLIYYSQIVNDFQKGDIAEGYSVSREKKESFPLTVTSAQKNPTAFYLCATRQDSQPQHFGDGTRLSIL.